These T cell receptor beta chains were read from a single sample in a study of T cell responses to AZD1222 COVID-19 vaccine. Clones were read by immunoSEQ multiplex PCR, and TCRdb kept only the in-frame ones, dropping some. The top ten hold about 2.9% of the sample, which has 99,000 or so clones, about 90% seen once. Sequences were derived from peripheral blood, sampled on day 0 of AZD1222 vaccination. The receptors shown here come from an adult in good health. The CDR3 runs from the conserved cysteine through the conserved F or W. D genes are given only for firm matches. Part of the rows lack a size; the others show once, few, many or a class for expanded clones.

v_call: TRBV9
clone_size: -
j_call: TRBJ2-5
d_call: TRBD2
cdr3_aa: CASSVGLAEETQYF
cdr3_nt: TGTGCCAGCAGTGTAGGACTAGCGGAAGAGACCCAGTACTTC

v_call: TRBV7-9
clone_size: -
j_call: TRBJ2-2
d_call: -
cdr3_aa: CASSQTTGELFF
cdr3_nt: TGTGCCAGCAGCCAGACTACCGGGGAGCTGTTTTTT

v_call: TRBV5-6
clone_size: -
j_call: TRBJ1-5
d_call: TRBD1
cdr3_aa: CASSFGTGGAQPQHF
cdr3_nt: TGTGCCAGCAGTTTTGGGACAGGTGGGGCCCAGCCCCAGCATTTT

v_call: TRBV6-5
clone_size: -
j_call: TRBJ1-3
d_call: -
cdr3_aa: CASSPPERNTIYF
cdr3_nt: TGTGCCAGCAGTCCCCCGGAACGAAACACCATATATTTT

v_call: TRBV6-1
clone_size: -
j_call: TRBJ2-5
d_call: -
cdr3_aa: CASSDLGQGGQETQYF
cdr3_nt: TGTGCCAGCAGTGATCTGGGCCAGGGGGGTCAAGAGACCCAGTACTTC

v_call: TRBV5-6
clone_size: -
j_call: TRBJ1-6
d_call: TRBD1
cdr3_aa: CASSRTDRGDSPLHF
cdr3_nt: TGTGCCAGCAGCAGAACCGACAGGGGGGATTCACCCCTCCACTTT

v_call: TRBV30
clone_size: -
j_call: TRBJ2-3
d_call: -
cdr3_aa: CAWSVLEDTQYF
cdr3_nt: TGTGCCTGGAGTGTACTGGAAGATACGCAGTATTTT

v_call: TRBV9
clone_size: -
j_call: TRBJ2-1
d_call: -
cdr3_aa: CASSVDFYNEQFF
cdr3_nt: TGTGCCAGCAGCGTAGACTTCTACAATGAGCAGTTCTTC

v_call: TRBV7-3
clone_size: -
j_call: TRBJ1-1
d_call: TRBD1
cdr3_aa: CASSLNRGTEAFF
cdr3_nt: TGTGCCAGCAGCCTCAACAGGGGCACTGAAGCTTTCTTT

v_call: TRBV29-1
clone_size: -
j_call: TRBJ2-7
d_call: -
cdr3_aa: CSVARVPGEQYF
cdr3_nt: TGCAGCGTCGCGAGGGTTCCGGGAGAGCAGTACTTC

v_call: TRBV29-1
clone_size: -
j_call: TRBJ2-2
d_call: TRBD2
cdr3_aa: CSVDSGGGELFF
cdr3_nt: TGCAGCGTTGATTCGGGGGGCGGGGAGCTGTTTTTT

v_call: TRBV21-1
clone_size: -
j_call: TRBJ2-6
d_call: -
cdr3_aa: CASFHGGLPGANVLTF
cdr3_nt: TGTGCCAGCTTCCACGGGGGGCTCCCTGGGGCCAACGTCCTGACTTTC

v_call: TRBV6-2/TRBV6-3
clone_size: -
j_call: TRBJ2-7
d_call: TRBD1
cdr3_aa: CASSDGGQGLYEQYF
cdr3_nt: TGTGCCAGCAGCGACGGGGGACAGGGATTATACGAGCAGTACTTC

v_call: TRBV7-2
clone_size: -
j_call: TRBJ1-2
d_call: -
cdr3_aa: CASSLVGDRGYTF
cdr3_nt: TGTGCCAGCAGCTTAGTGGGGGATCGTGGCTACACCTTC

v_call: TRBV29-1
clone_size: -
j_call: TRBJ1-5
d_call: -
cdr3_aa: CSVGGGGNQPQHF
cdr3_nt: TGCAGCGTAGGAGGGGGTGGCAATCAGCCCCAGCATTTT

v_call: TRBV7-2
clone_size: few
j_call: TRBJ2-1
d_call: -
cdr3_aa: CASSATPGYEQFF
cdr3_nt: TGTGCCAGCAGCGCCACCCCAGGGTACGAGCAGTTCTTC

v_call: TRBV12-3/TRBV12-4
clone_size: -
j_call: TRBJ1-2
d_call: -
cdr3_aa: CASSLLRSYGYTF
cdr3_nt: TGTGCCAGCAGTTTGCTCAGAAGCTATGGCTACACCTTC

v_call: TRBV3-1/TRBV3-2
clone_size: -
j_call: TRBJ1-1
d_call: -
cdr3_aa: CASSQLGTEAFF
cdr3_nt: TGTGCCAGCAGCCAATTAGGTACTGAAGCTTTCTTT